This T cell receptor (beta chain) was sequenced in a study of blood T cells in healthy people across ages. On the study more broadly: About one barcoded TCR beta cDNA was captured per two T cells.

Overall study results and limits: Higher diversity, along with more naive CD4+ cells, distinguished long-lived donors from aged donors. Diversity of TCR beta correlated strongly with naive T cell percentage.

Trimming stripped 0 bases from V and 10 bases from J, with 16 bases between. Germline lookup yields CDR1 MNHNS and CDR2 SASEGT. The length of the CDR3 is 16 residues. With respect to this clonotype: As yet, its antigen is unknown.

Alongside a J-beta primer mix, a sample-barcoded 5' primer served in a second PCR lasting about 7 to 11 cycles. Via MiXCR, TCRdb re-called the 5' RACE reads, giving one row per CDR3 protein. The table lists 850,000 to 1,100,000 distinct CDR3 sequences, under 40% of them singletons, with roughly 13% in the top ten. A minimum of 5 micrograms of total RNA was extracted per sample. The genes are TRBV6-1 and TRBJ1-6, with a tentative D call TRBD1 (5 bases). Sequencing was done on a sample of blood. This sequence was found in a man aged 18 to 30 in good health. The CDR3 is CASSEAGGFGKSPLHF. The CDR3 DNA is TGTGCCAGCAGTGAAGCGGGGGGGTTCGGTAAGTCACCCCTCCACTTT.